This T cell receptor beta chain was profiled in a study of cytomegalovirus exposure and HLA in healthy donors. V gave up 4 bases and J gave up 4 bases; unmatched junction bases: 10. This CDR3 is 16 amino acids long. Germline values: CDR1 SGHNT, CDR2 YYREEE (reference sequence). Researchers ran the PCR with 60 Vbeta and 13 Jbeta primers. Measured with immunoSEQ multiplex PCR; TCRdb has only the in-frame clones, and not every one. The sample consists of more than 85,000 clones, 60% to 80% of them appearing once. The study, taken as a whole, reports: Later work associated 17,000 or so TCR beta sequences with HLA alleles at 0.05 false discovery rate. Later analysis demonstrated an association between a missense DCLRE1C variant and TCR beta V- and J-gene trimming.

Of note for this clone: Antigen: not known.

The TCR comes from a boy younger than 18 in good health and CMV-seronegative. The V gene is TRBV5-4, the J gene TRBJ1-1; 10 bases fit TRBD1. Input material: PBMCs. The CDR3 loop reads CASSDRGRGLITEAFF. The DNA for the CDR3 is TGTGCCAGCAGCGACAGGGGGCGCGGATTAATCACTGAAGCTTTCTTT. Full variable domain (outside the CDR3, taken from reference TRBV5-4 and TRBJ1-1): ETGVTQSPTHLIKTRGQQVTLRCSSQSGHNTVSWYQQALGQGPQFIFQYYREEENGRGNFPPRFSGLQFPNYSSELNVNALELDDSALYLCASSDRGRGLITEAFFGQGTRLTVV.